The subject of this entry is one TCR beta chain. From germline, CDR1 is SNHLY and CDR2 FYNNEI. The CDR3 totals 15 residues. V shed 3 bases, J shed 3 bases, and the junction held 6 bases outside the gene matches. This sample is drawn from a study of CD8 T cells in Susac syndrome. RNA, at about 0.45 to 1 ug, was reverse transcribed with random hexamers. The amplification used immunoSEQ multiplex PCR on TCR beta CDR3; it spanned 54 Vbeta and 13 Jbeta. TCRdb re-derived calls from the immunoSEQ multiplex PCR reads in MiXCR, one entry per CDR3 protein. The repertoire has 200,000 to 250,000 distinct CDR3 sequences, about 93% of them found once; the top ten carry about 0.12%. Sequencing of TCR beta covered CD8+ and CD4+ T cells obtained from blood. Isolation of CD8+ and CD4+ T cells was performed negatively, whereas enrichment of TEMRA cells was done by FACS.

This clonotype was sampled from a human donor with multiple sclerosis. Sequencing was performed on CD8+ T cells from PBMCs. The rearrangement links TRBV2 to TRBJ2-5; 8 bases match TRBD1. The chain's CDR3 is CASSDGTGEKETQYF. DNA for the CDR3: TGTGCCAGCAGTGACGGGACAGGAGAAAAAGAGACCCAGTACTTC.